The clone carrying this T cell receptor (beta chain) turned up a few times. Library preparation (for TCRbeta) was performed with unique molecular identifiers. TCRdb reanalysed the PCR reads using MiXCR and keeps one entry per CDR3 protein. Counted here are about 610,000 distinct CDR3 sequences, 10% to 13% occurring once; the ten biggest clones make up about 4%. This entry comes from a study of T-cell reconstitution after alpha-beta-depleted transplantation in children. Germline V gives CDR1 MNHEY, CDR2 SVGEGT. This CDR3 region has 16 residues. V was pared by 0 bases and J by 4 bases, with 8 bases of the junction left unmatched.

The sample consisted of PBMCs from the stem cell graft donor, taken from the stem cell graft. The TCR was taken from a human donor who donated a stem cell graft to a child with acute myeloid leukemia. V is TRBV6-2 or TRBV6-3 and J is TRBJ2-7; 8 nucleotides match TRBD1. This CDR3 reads CASSYSLPGQDYEQYF. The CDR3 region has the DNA TGTGCCAGCAGTTACTCATTACCGGGACAGGATTACGAGCAGTACTTC.